Listed below are T cell receptor beta chains from one sample, sequenced in a study of blood T cell repertoires in COVID-19. The method was immunoSEQ multiplex PCR; TCRdb's version includes in-frame clones alone and lacks a portion of them. The top ten clones hold 1% of a sample with 350,000 or so clones, about nine tenths of them seen once. The sequenced sample was PBMCs or T cells enriched from blood (not recorded which). The origin of the receptors is a woman in her thirties who had been exposed to COVID-19. Each CDR3 is given with its conserved first and last residue. D genes are given only for firm matches. Expanded clones get a size class; other rows say once, few or many, or leave the size out.

v_gene	d_gene	j_gene	abundance	CDR3nt	CDR3aa
TRBV3-1/TRBV3-2	TRBD2	TRBJ2-7	.	TGTGCCAGCAGCCTAGGAGGGACTAGCGGGAGGACCCAGCAGTACTTC	CASSLGGTSGRTQQYF
TRBV27	.	TRBJ1-1	.	TGTGCCAGCAGTTTAGTCATCGGCACTGAAGCTTTCTTT	CASSLVIGTEAFF
TRBV5-1	TRBD2	TRBJ2-2	.	TGCGCCAGCAGTTCGGGACTAGCGGACACCGGGGAGCTGTTTTTT	CASSSGLADTGELFF
TRBV6-5	TRBD1	TRBJ1-3	.	TGTGCCAGCAAGAGGGGACAGTCTGGAAACACCATATATTTT	CASKRGQSGNTIYF
TRBV11-3	TRBD1	TRBJ1-1	.	TGTGCCAGCAGCCTGGGACAGGGGGCTCAAGGCGATAAGAGTTATGCTGAAGCTTTCTTT	CASSLGQGAQGDKSYAEAFF
TRBV24-1	.	TRBJ2-3	.	TGTGCCACCAGTGGGCCCTCCCAGTTGGGGCCTAGCACAGATACGCAGTATTTT	CATSGPSQLGPSTDTQYF
TRBV24-1	TRBD1	TRBJ1-4	.	TGTGCCACCAGTGATTACGGACAGGGTGGTGAAGAAAAACTGTTTTTT	CATSDYGQGGEEKLFF
TRBV24-1	.	TRBJ2-2	.	TGTGCCACCGGAGGAGGGGGCTTTGCCGGGGAGCTGTTTTTT	CATGGGGFAGELFF
TRBV6-5	TRBD1	TRBJ1-1	.	TGTGCCAGCGGAAACATCCGGACAGGCGGAACTGAAGCTTTCTTT	CASGNIRTGGTEAFF
TRBV19	.	TRBJ2-1	once	TGTGCCAGTAGTGAGACTAGTGTCAATGAGCAGTTCTTC	CASSETSVNEQFF
TRBV27	TRBD1	TRBJ1-5	.	TGTGCCAGCAGTTCACGGACAGGGGTCGGCAATCAGCCCCAGCATTTT	CASSSRTGVGNQPQHF
TRBV6-1	.	TRBJ2-1	.	TGTGCCAGCAGTGAAGCGCGGGCTTCCGAGCAGTTCTTC	CASSEARASEQFF
TRBV19	.	TRBJ2-4	.	TGTGCCAGTAGTGGGGTCACAGGGATCACTCAGTACTTC	CASSGVTGITQYF
TRBV2	.	TRBJ1-4	.	TGTGCCAGCAGTGTCCGCCGGGAGAATGAAAAACTGTTTTTT	CASSVRRENEKLFF
TRBV5-6	.	TRBJ2-1	.	TGTGCCAGCAGACGAGGGAGCCACAATGAGCAGTTCTTC	CASRRGSHNEQFF
TRBV15	.	TRBJ1-3	.	TGTGCCACCAGCAGAGATAGGGAGGGGGGGAACACCATATATTTT	CATSRDREGGNTIYF
TRBV18	.	TRBJ1-1	.	TGTGCCAGCTCACCGGACACGAACACTGAAGCTTTCTTT	CASSPDTNTEAFF
TRBV7-9	TRBD1	TRBJ2-7	few	TGTGCCAGCAGCGGACAGGGTCCCTACGAGCAGTACTTC	CASSGQGPYEQYF
TRBV5-5	.	TRBJ2-3	.	TGTGCCAGCAGCTCCCTTGAGAGCACAGATACGCAGTATTTT	CASSSLESTDTQYF
TRBV12-3/TRBV12-4	.	TRBJ1-5	.	TGTGCCAGCAGTCTGGGAGGTGGGCAGCCCCAGCATTTT	CASSLGGGQPQHF
TRBV11-2	.	TRBJ2-7	once	TGTGCCAGCAGCGTACAATCGGACATTTCCTACGAGCAGTACTTC	CASSVQSDISYEQYF
TRBV7-7	.	TRBJ2-2	.	TGTGCTAGCAGCTTAGAGACGTTCGGGGGGCGTGCCACCGGGGAGCTGTTTTTT	CASSLETFGGRATGELFF
TRBV2	TRBD1	TRBJ1-2	once	TGTGCCAGCAGGACCGGGACAGGGCATGGCTACACCTTC	CASRTGTGHGYTF
TRBV19	TRBD1	TRBJ1-2	few	TGTGCCAGTAGCGGAGACAGGGTACGGGAAGGCTACACCTTC	CASSGDRVREGYTF
TRBV7-2	.	TRBJ2-7	.	TGTGCCAGCAGCTTAGGGGGACAAGTCCACGAGCAGTACTTC	CASSLGGQVHEQYF
TRBV15	.	TRBJ1-1	.	TGTGCCACCAGCAGAGAGATTCAGGTTAACACTGAAGCTTTCTTT	CATSREIQVNTEAFF
TRBV10-2	TRBD1	TRBJ2-2	.	TGCGCCAGCAGCGAGACAGGGGGCGGCACCGGGGAGCTGTTTTTT	CASSETGGGTGELFF
TRBV5-5	TRBD1	TRBJ1-5	.	TGTGCCAGCAGCTTGGGACAGGGAGAGGTCAGCAATCAGCCCCAGCATTTT	CASSLGQGEVSNQPQHF
TRBV7-8	.	TRBJ2-7	.	TGTGCCAGCAGCTTAGGTTCAGGACTTTCCTACGAGCAGTACTTC	CASSLGSGLSYEQYF